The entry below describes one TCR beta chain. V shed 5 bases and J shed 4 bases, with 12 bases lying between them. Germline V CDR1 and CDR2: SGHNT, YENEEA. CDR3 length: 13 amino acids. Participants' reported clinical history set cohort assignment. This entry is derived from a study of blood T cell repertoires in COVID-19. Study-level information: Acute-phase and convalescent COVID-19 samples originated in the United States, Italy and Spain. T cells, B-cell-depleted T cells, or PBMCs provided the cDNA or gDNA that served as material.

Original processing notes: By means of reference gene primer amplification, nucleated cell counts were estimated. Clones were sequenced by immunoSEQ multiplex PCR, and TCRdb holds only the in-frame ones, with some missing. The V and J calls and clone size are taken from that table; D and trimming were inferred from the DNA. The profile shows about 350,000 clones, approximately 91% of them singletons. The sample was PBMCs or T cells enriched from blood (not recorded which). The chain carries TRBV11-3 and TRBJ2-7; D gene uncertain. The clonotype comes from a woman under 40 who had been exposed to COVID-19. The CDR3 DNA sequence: TGTGCCAGCAGCCTCACGGGTCAATACGAGCAGTACTTC. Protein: CASSLTGQYEQYF.